These 18 T cell receptor beta chains share one sample of origin, sequenced in a study of spatial heterogeneity in lung cancer. TCRdb re-called the 5' RACE reads with MiXCR, one entry per CDR3 protein. Here the sample spans some 10,000 distinct CDR3 sequences, over 6% being singletons. Study-wide results and caveats: How many expanded intratumoral alpha and beta TCRs were present tracked the tumor mutation count, which was a count of nonsynonymous mutations.

Specified time point: sample taken at primary tumor resection. The antigens of these receptors remain unknown. Sequencing was performed on lung tumor tissue, taken at surgery. The receptors stem from a male donor with early-stage non-small cell lung cancer.

This clonotype was found a few times. This beta chain turned up in a library designed for alpha chains; as an off-target read, its abundance says little. The chain links TRBV5-1 to TRBJ1-1, with D tentatively TRBD1 (6 bases). The CDR3 length is 14 residues. The germline V and J ends were trimmed by 3 bases and 6 bases, with 15 bases remaining between them. CDR1 and CDR2 from the germline V gene are SGHRS and YFSETQ. The CDR3 DNA follows: TGCGCCAGCAGCTCCTACCGTGGGGGCGCTGAAGCTTTCTTT. Its translation is CASSSYRGGAEAFF.

This clonotype was recorded at least ten times. A library prepared for alpha chains yielded this beta chain as an off-target read; its size is of little meaning. This chain connects TRBV13 to TRBJ2-3, with 9 bases identical to TRBD2. This CDR3 spans 14 amino acids. Germline CDR1 is PRHDT and CDR2 is FYEKMQ (reference sequence). Trimming cost V 5 bases and J 1 base; bases outside gene matches: 1. CDR3 residues: CASSRTSGTDTQYF. Here the CDR3 DNA reads TGTGCCAGCAGCCGGACTAGCGGCACAGATACGCAGTATTTT. The complete variable domain, with remaining parts taken from reference TRBV13 and TRBJ2-3, reads AAGVIQSPRHLIKEKRETATLKCYPIPRHDTVYWYQQGPGQDPQFLISFYEKMQSDKGSIPDRFSAQQFSDYHSELNMSSLELGDSALYFCASSRTSGTDTQYFGPGTRLTVL.

The table lists this clonotype with many counts. Because the library targeted alpha chains, this beta chain is an off-target read whose size means little. The chain has TRBV6-6 and TRBJ1-2; TRBD1 agrees at 8 bases. Germline V CDR1 and CDR2: MNHNY, SVGAGI (reference sequence). The J segment lost 8 bases and the V segment lost 2 bases, leaving 4 bases of the junction unmatched. The CDR3 is 13 residues long. The CDR3 spells CASSYGTGGGYTF. CDR3 DNA: TGTGCCAGCAGTTACGGGACAGGAGGCGGCTACACCTTC.

This clonotype has a count of ten or more. This beta chain is an off-target read within a library intended for alpha chains, so its frequency means little. The V call is TRBV20-1, the J call TRBJ1-3; D is uncertain. V was pared by 5 bases and J by 1 base, with 9 bases between. Germline lookup yields CDR1 DFQATT and CDR2 SNEGSKA (reference sequence). This CDR3 is 13 amino acids long. CDR3 in DNA: TGCAGTGCTGCTCCCGTATCTGGAAACACCATATATTTT. This codes for CSAAPVSGNTIYF.

This clonotype has a count of ten or more. The size of this beta chain means little, since it is a stray read in a library made for alpha chains. The CDR3 DNA reads as TGTGCCAGCAGTTACCGGACGAGGACTGAAGCTTTCTTT. Amino acids: CASSYRTRTEAFF. V is TRBV6-2 or TRBV6-3 and J is TRBJ1-1, with no clear D. Trimming took off 2 bases at V and 5 bases at J, with 9 bases between the two ends. CDR1 and CDR2 from the germline V gene are MNHEY and SVGEGT. CDR3 length equals 13 residues.

The table lists this clonotype with many counts. A library made for alpha chains picked up this beta chain off target, so its size means little. The chain has TRBV11-2 and TRBJ2-3; 12 bases are shared with TRBD2. Germline CDR1 and CDR2: SGHAT and FQNNGV. CDR3 size: 18 residues. With 1 base clipped from V and 1 base from J, the junction kept 6 bases outside the gene matches. For the CDR3, the DNA is TGTGCCAGCAGCTTAGGACTAGCGGGAGCTGGAGGCACAGATACGCAGTATTTT. This sequence encodes CASSLGLAGAGGTDTQYF.

This clonotype was counted ten times or more. This beta chain is off target for a library built for alpha chains, so its abundance means little. The chain couples TRBV29-1 to TRBJ1-5; D remains ambiguous. This CDR3 spans 13 amino acids. Trimming cost V 3 bases and J 3 bases, with 9 bases left between them. Germline-derived CDR1 and CDR2 are SQVTM and ANQGSEA. CDR3 sequence reads: CSVEAGFNQPQHF. DNA of the CDR3: TGCAGCGTTGAGGCAGGTTTCAATCAGCCCCAGCATTTT.

On this clonotype itself: Because the library targeted alpha chains, this beta chain is an off-target read whose size means little. The chain combines TRBV19 with TRBJ2-5; 15 nucleotides line up with TRBD2. The V gene end was trimmed by 5 bases and the J gene end by 5 bases; junction bases not matched to a gene: 6. The CDR3 runs to 16 residues. Germline V lookup: CDR1 LNHDA, CDR2 SQIVND (reference sequence). DNA for the CDR3: TGTGCCAGTAGTCTCGGACTAGCGGGGGGGCGGGAGACCCAGTACTTC. Translation gives CASSLGLAGGRETQYF.

This clonotype was recorded at least ten times. Found in a library prepared for alpha chains, this beta chain is an off-target read, and its abundance has little meaning. This chain links TRBV5-1 with TRBJ2-1, with 7 bases matching TRBD1. The germline V gene encodes CDR1 SGHRS and CDR2 YFSETQ. V was pared by 4 bases and J by 4 bases, with 8 bases of the junction left unmatched. This CDR3 spans 15 amino acids. The CDR3 bases are TGCGCCAGCAGCCTAACCGGGACAGTTTACAATGAGCAGTTCTTC. Its protein is CASSLTGTVYNEQFF.

This clonotype is judged medium-sized. Little can be read into the size of this beta chain, an off-target read in a library designed for alpha chains. This chain joins TRBV18 and TRBJ2-3; no firm D call. The CDR3 has 13 residues. V dropped 0 bases and J dropped 2 bases, with 3 bases sitting between them. The germline gives CDR1 KGHSH, CDR2 LQKENI. The CDR3 loop reads CASSPPSTDTQYF. The DNA for the CDR3 is TGTGCCAGCTCACCACCCTCCACAGATACGCAGTATTTT.

Sample share makes this clonotype large. Since it is a stray read in a library aimed at alpha chains, this beta chain has a size that is not meaningful. V gene TRBV7-8 combines with J gene TRBJ2-6; 9 bases line up with TRBD1. This CDR3 has 19 residues. Germline CDR1 and CDR2: SGHVS and FQNEAQ. J gave up 0 bases and V 5 bases, and 11 bases lay outside the gene matches. The CDR3 sequence: CASSPQTQGAGSGANVLTF. CDR3 bases: TGTGCCAGCAGCCCGCAAACACAGGGGGCTGGCTCTGGGGCCAACGTCCTGACTTTC.

This clonotype is medium-sized in the sample. This beta chain is off target for a library built for alpha chains, so its abundance means little. This chain uses TRBV24-1 with TRBJ2-1; D possibly corresponds to TRBD1 (5 bases). Germline V gene lookup returns CDR1 KGHDR and CDR2 SFDVKD. Trimming left V 5 bases short and J 4 bases short, with 5 bases between. The CDR3 is 12 residues long. CDR3 protein: CATSAGYNEQFF. The CDR3, as DNA: TGTGCCACCAGTGCAGGGTACAATGAGCAGTTCTTC.

About this clonotype itself: Because the library targeted alpha chains, this beta chain is an off-target read whose size means little. This chain uses TRBV20-1 with TRBJ2-4; 10 bases are shared with TRBD2. The ends lost 2 bases at V and 3 bases at J; junction bases unmatched: 10. CDR3 length: 17 amino acids. Germline values: CDR1 DFQATT, CDR2 SNEGSKA (reference sequence). The CDR3 sequence: CSARRLAGAINKNIQYF. DNA for the CDR3: TGCAGTGCTAGACGGCTAGCGGGAGCTATAAACAAAAACATTCAGTACTTC.

The sample holds many counts of this clonotype. This beta chain is an off-target read within a library intended for alpha chains, so its frequency means little. The V and J genes are TRBV5-6 and TRBJ2-7; D is unresolved. The CDR3 is 12 residues long. Germline-derived CDR1 and CDR2 are SGHDT and YYEEEE. V dropped 2 bases and J dropped 2 bases, with 5 bases sitting between them. CDR3 sequence reads: CASSFDTYEQYF. Here the CDR3 DNA reads TGTGCCAGCAGCTTTGACACCTACGAGCAGTACTTC.

This clonotype was seen ten or more times. For a library built for alpha chains, this beta chain is a stray read; little rests on its size. CDR3 nucleotide sequence: TGCAGTGCTAGTATGGAGGGGGGCCAATCTGAGCAGTTCTTC. It encodes CSASMEGGQSEQFF. The chain couples TRBV20-1 to TRBJ2-1; either TRBD1 or TRBD2 may fit D (6 bases each). The CDR3 is 14 amino acids. V shed 3 bases and J shed 9 bases, with 18 bases lying between them. Germline V CDR1 and CDR2: DFQATT, SNEGSKA (reference sequence).

This clonotype appeared many times. Because the library targeted alpha chains, this beta chain is an off-target read whose size means little. The rearrangement joins TRBV5-5 to TRBJ1-3, with 9 bases aligning to TRBD1. Germline lookup yields CDR1 SGHKS and CDR2 YYEKEE (reference sequence). CDR3 length: 14 residues. The V gene end was trimmed by 2 bases and the J gene end by 7 bases; junction bases not matched to a gene: 4. Written as DNA, the CDR3 is TGTGCCAGCAGCTTAAGCGGACAGGGGAACACCATATATTTT. Its translation: CASSLSGQGNTIYF.

This clonotype was recorded at least ten times. This beta chain is off target for a library built for alpha chains, so its abundance means little. V is TRBV10-3 and J is TRBJ2-7, with D maybe TRBD1 (6 bases). V shed 8 bases and J shed 4 bases, with 15 bases lying between them. CDR3 length equals 13 residues. Germline CDR1 and CDR2: ENHRY and SYGVKD. The DNA of the CDR3 is TGTGCCATCGGACAAGGGGGTCTTTACGAGCAGTACTTC. It codes for CAIGQGGLYEQYF.

This clonotype was found many times. A library prepared for alpha chains yielded this beta chain as an off-target read; its size is of little meaning. The chain employs TRBV15 and TRBJ1-5, with D perhaps TRBD1 (5 bases). CDR1 LNHNV and CDR2 YYDKDF come from the germline V gene (reference sequence). Trimming left V 0 bases short and J 6 bases short, with 9 bases between. This CDR3 is 14 amino acids long. The CDR3 region is CATSRERGPQPQHF. CDR3 nucleotide sequence: TGTGCCACCAGCAGAGAACGGGGACCTCAGCCCCAGCATTTT.